This TCR beta chain was captured by sequencing in a study of blood T cells in healthy people across ages. Study-level points and caveats: Samples with more naive T cells showed higher observed beta diversity.

Together with a sample-barcoded 5' primer, a J-beta primer mix was included in a second PCR lasting roughly 6 to 12 cycles. In TCRdb, the 5' RACE reads were re-called with MiXCR into one record per CDR3 protein. The table shows 1.4 million to 1.5 million distinct CDR3 sequences, with about 40% occurring only once. V was trimmed by 0 bases and J by 2 bases, leaving 11 bases between them. The germline CDR1 and CDR2 sequences are DFQATT and SNEGSKA (reference sequence). The CDR3 totals 14 residues. This clonotype appeared a single time. Its antigen is as yet unknown. The sample, roughly 9.1 milliliters of peripheral blood, was drawn from each donor.

The TCR sequence derives from a young woman in good health. Sequencing was carried out using blood. V and J are TRBV20-1 and TRBJ2-7; D gene unclear. The CDR3 DNA sequence: TGCAGTGCTAGAGACATCCAGGCCCCCTACGAGCAGTACTTC. Protein sequence: CSARDIQAPYEQYF.